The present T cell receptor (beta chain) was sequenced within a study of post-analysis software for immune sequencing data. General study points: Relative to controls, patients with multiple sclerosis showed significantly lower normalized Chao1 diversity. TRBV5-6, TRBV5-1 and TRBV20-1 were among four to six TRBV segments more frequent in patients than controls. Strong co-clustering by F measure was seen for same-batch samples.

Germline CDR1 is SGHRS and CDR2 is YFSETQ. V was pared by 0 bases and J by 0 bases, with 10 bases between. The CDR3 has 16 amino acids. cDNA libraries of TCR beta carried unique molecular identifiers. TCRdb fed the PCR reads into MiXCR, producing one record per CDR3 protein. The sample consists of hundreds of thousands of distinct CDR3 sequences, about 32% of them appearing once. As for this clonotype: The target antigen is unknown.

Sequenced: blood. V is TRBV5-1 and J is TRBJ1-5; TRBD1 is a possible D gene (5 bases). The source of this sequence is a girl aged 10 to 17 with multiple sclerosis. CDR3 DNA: TGCGCCAGCAGCTTGGGAACCCAGGGTAGCAATCAGCCCCAGCATTTT. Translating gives CASSLGTQGSNQPQHF.